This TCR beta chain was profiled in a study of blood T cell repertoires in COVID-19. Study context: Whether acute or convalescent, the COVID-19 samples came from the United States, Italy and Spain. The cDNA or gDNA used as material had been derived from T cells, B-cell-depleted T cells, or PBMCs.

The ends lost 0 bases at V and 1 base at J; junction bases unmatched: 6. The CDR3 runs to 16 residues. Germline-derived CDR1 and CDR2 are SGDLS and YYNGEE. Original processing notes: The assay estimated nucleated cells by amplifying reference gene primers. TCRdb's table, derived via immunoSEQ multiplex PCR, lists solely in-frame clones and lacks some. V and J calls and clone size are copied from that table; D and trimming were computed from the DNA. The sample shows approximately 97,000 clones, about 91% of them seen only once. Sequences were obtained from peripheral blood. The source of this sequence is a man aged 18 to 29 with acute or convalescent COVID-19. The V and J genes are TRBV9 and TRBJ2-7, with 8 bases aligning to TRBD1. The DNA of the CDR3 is TGTGCCAGCAGCGTAGGTCCGACAGGGGCTTCCTACGAGCAGTACTTC. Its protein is CASSVGPTGASYEQYF.